The clone carrying this T cell receptor (beta chain) came up a few times. Its antigen is not identified. The sample originates from a study of T cells in localized non-small cell lung cancer. Study-level findings and limits: Sequencing was limited to one tumor region, leaving the possibility of heterogeneity open.

Profiling relied on immunoSEQ multiplex PCR, and the TCRdb table lists in-frame clones only, not all of them. The sample contains about 1,400 clones, under 25% of which appear only once. Germline assignment: CDR1 LNHDA and CDR2 SQIVND (reference sequence). CDR3 length: 19 residues. V dropped 5 bases and J dropped 3; count of bases not matched to a gene: 17. The clonotype was recovered from a male donor at least 60 years old with stage III squamous cell lung carcinoma. The material sequenced was lung tumor tissue, taken before any cancer treatment. The rearrangement joins TRBV19 to TRBJ2-2, with 8 bases matching TRBD1. CDR3: CASSAWSFGQGYYTGELFF. DNA for the CDR3: TGTGCCAGTAGTGCCTGGAGTTTCGGACAGGGATACTACACCGGGGAGCTGTTTTTT.